These T cell receptor beta chains were read from a single sample in a study of type 1 regulatory T cells. TCRdb recomputed calls from the reads with MiXCR, one row per CDR3 protein. The sample lists 75,000 to 100,000 distinct CDR3 sequences, about 28% occurring once. Sequencing was performed on CD4+ T cells, either the whole sample or a sorted fraction (not recorded which). Receptor source: a human donor in good health. The CDR3 runs from the conserved cysteine through the conserved F or W. A D gene is named only where the DNA matches it firmly. Not all rows give a size; the values are once, few, many and, for expanded clones, a class.

TRBV20-1	TRBD2	few	TRBJ2-3	TGCAGTGCTACTCGAACTAGCGGGGGCACAGATACGCAGTATTTT	CSATRTSGGTDTQYF
TRBV7-8	-	-	TRBJ2-2	TGTGCCAGCAGCCCCTGGGTGGCGAACACCGGGGAGCTGTTTTTT	CASSPWVANTGELFF
TRBV5-5	TRBD1	many	TRBJ2-1	TGTGCCAGCAGCTGGGACAGGGAGCAGTTCTTC	CASSWDREQFF
TRBV29-1	-	few	TRBJ2-6	TGCAGCGTTGAAGATCTGGTCGGTATCGTCTCTGGGGCCAACGTCCTGACTTTC	CSVEDLVGIVSGANVLTF
TRBV7-9	TRBD1	-	TRBJ2-5	TGTGCCAGCAGCTTACTGGCGGTTCAGCCAGGACAGGGGAGGGAGACCCAGTACTTC	CASSLLAVQPGQGRETQYF
TRBV19	-	once	TRBJ2-1	TGTGCCAGTAGTATCGTGAGTCGTTATGGGTATAATGAGCAGTTCTTC	CASSIVSRYGYNEQFF
TRBV27	TRBD1	few	TRBJ2-7	TGTGCCAGCAGTTCCTCCGGGACAGGCCGACGCGAGCAGTACTTC	CASSSSGTGRREQYF
TRBV6-6	-	-	TRBJ1-1	TGTGCCAGCAGGGATAAGGGTGGGAGGCACACTGAAGCTTTCTTT	CASRDKGGRHTEAFF
TRBV20-1	-	-	TRBJ2-1	TGCAGTGCTAGGGAGGGGTCGAGAACCAATGAGCAGTTCTTC	CSAREGSRTNEQFF
TRBV20-1	-	-	TRBJ1-5	TGCAGTGCTTTCCTGCACGGACCTGGTCAGCCCCAGCATTTT	CSAFLHGPGQPQHF
TRBV3-1	TRBD2	-	TRBJ2-3	TGTGCCACCTCGACCCTAGCGGGAGAGGATACGCAGTATTTT	CATSTLAGEDTQYF
TRBV2	TRBD1	-	TRBJ2-7	TGTGCCAGCAGCCTAGACAGGGGGTTGGAGCAGTACTTC	CASSLDRGLEQYF
TRBV28	-	few	TRBJ2-3	TGTGCCAGCAGTCCCTACACAGATACGCAGTATTTT	CASSPYTDTQYF
TRBV5-6	-	-	TRBJ2-7	TGTGCCAGCAGCTTGGCCCAGATAACCGAGCAGTACTTC	CASSLAQITEQYF
TRBV7-3	-	-	TRBJ2-1	TGTGCCAGCAGCCCCCGGGGGTCTGAGCAGTTCTTC	CASSPRGSEQFF
TRBV24-1	-	few	TRBJ2-3	TGTGCCACCAGTGATCAAGGATCTAGCACAGATACGCAGTATTTT	CATSDQGSSTDTQYF
TRBV27	-	few	TRBJ2-1	TGTGCCAGCAGTTTTCCCAGCGGAATTAGTGAGCAGTTCTTC	CASSFPSGISEQFF
TRBV19	-	-	TRBJ2-7	TGTGCGACCGGGACATCCTACGAGCAGTACTTC	CATGTSYEQYF
TRBV7-8	-	-	TRBJ1-6	TGTGCCAGCAGCTTAGCGGTTGGACAGCATAATTCACCCCTCCACTTT	CASSLAVGQHNSPLHF
TRBV4-1	-	-	TRBJ1-1	TGCGCCAGCAGCCAACCAAGATCTAGGTCTTTCTTT	CASSQPRSRSFF
TRBV7-9	TRBD2	-	TRBJ2-3	TGTGCCAGCAGCGCCGGACTAGCAGATACGCAGTATTTT	CASSAGLADTQYF
TRBV7-9	TRBD1	-	TRBJ1-6	TGTGCCACCAGCCAAGGACAGGATAATTCACCCCTCCACTTT	CATSQGQDNSPLHF
TRBV5-1	TRBD2	few	TRBJ2-3	TGCGCCAGCAGCGGGGTCGGTAGCGGGAGCACAGATACGCAGTATTTT	CASSGVGSGSTDTQYF
TRBV29-1	-	-	TRBJ2-3	TGCAGCGCCCTGACCCCCCAGGGGCTAGCGACTACGCAGTATTTT	CSALTPQGLATTQYF
TRBV6-5	TRBD2	few	TRBJ2-5	TGTGCCAGCAGTTACCTCAGCCTAGCGGGACAGCGCTGGGAGACCCAGTACTTC	CASSYLSLAGQRWETQYF
TRBV18	-	few	TRBJ1-1	TGTGCCAGCTCATCGGGCATGAACACTGAAGCTTTCTTT	CASSSGMNTEAFF
TRBV12-3/TRBV12-4	TRBD2	-	TRBJ2-1	TGTGCCAGCAGTTTCCTAGCGGGAGGGTATGAGCAGTTCTTC	CASSFLAGGYEQFF
TRBV7-2	TRBD1	few	TRBJ1-2	TGTGCCAGCAGCTCCCGACCACCCGGGACAGGGAGAATAACTATTGGCTACACCTTC	CASSSRPPGTGRITIGYTF